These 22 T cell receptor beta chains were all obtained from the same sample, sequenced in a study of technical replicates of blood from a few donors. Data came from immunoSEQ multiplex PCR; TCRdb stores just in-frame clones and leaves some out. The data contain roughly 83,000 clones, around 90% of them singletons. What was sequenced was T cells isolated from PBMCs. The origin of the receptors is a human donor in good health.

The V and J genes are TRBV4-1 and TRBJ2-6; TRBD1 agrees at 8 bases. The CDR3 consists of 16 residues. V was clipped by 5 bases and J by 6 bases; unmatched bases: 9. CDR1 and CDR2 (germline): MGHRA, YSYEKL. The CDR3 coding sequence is TGCGCCAGCAGCTCAGTCAGGGGGCGCGAGGCCAACGTCCTGACTTTC. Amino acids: CASSSVRGREANVLTF.

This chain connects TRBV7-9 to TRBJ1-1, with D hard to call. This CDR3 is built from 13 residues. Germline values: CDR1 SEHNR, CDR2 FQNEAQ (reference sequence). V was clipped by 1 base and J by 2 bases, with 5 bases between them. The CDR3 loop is CASSLEQNTEAFF. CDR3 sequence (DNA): TGTGCCAGCAGCTTAGAGCAAAACACTGAAGCTTTCTTT.

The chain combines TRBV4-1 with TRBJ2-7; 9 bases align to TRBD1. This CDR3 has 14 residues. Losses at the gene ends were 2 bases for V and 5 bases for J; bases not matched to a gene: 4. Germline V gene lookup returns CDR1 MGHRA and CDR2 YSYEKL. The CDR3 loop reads CASSQNRGPHEQYF. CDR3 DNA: TGCGCCAGCAGCCAAAACAGGGGGCCCCACGAGCAGTACTTC.

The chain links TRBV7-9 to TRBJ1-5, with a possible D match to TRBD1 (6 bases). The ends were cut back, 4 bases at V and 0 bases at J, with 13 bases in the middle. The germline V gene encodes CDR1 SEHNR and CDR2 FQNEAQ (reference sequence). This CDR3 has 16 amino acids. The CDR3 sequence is CASSSSTGLSNQPQHF. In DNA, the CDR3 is TGTGCCAGCAGCTCCTCGACAGGACTTAGCAATCAGCCCCAGCATTTT. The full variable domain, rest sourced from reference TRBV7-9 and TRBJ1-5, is DTGVSQNPRHKITKRGQNVTFRCDPISEHNRLYWYRQTLGQGPEFLTYFQNEAQLEKSRLLSDRFSAERPKGSFSTLEIQRTEQGDSAMYLCASSSSTGLSNQPQHFGDGTRLSIL.

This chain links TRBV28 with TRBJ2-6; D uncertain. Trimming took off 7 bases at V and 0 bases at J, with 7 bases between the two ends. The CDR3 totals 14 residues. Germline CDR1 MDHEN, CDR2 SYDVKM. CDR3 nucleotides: TGTGCCAGCACCGACAACTCTGGGGCCAACGTCCTGACTTTC. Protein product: CASTDNSGANVLTF.

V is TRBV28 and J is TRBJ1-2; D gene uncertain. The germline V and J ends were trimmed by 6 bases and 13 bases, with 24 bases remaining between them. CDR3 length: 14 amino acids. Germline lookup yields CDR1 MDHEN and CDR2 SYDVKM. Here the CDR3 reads CASSPLGERLLSTF. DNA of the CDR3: TGTGCCAGCAGCCCTCTCGGAGAGCGGTTGCTGTCCACCTTC.

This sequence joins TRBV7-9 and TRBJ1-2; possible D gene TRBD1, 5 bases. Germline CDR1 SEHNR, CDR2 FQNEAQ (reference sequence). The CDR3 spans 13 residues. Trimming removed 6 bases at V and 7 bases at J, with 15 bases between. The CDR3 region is CASSFSGNSGYTF. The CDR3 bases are TGTGCCAGCAGTTTTTCAGGGAATAGTGGCTACACCTTC.

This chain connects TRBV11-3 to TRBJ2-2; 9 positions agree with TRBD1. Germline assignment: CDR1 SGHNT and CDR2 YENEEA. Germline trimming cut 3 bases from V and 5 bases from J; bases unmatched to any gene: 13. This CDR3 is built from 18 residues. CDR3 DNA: TGTGCCAGCAGCTTGGTACAGGGGGCTTTAGTTTGGACCGGGGAGCTGTTTTTT. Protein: CASSLVQGALVWTGELFF. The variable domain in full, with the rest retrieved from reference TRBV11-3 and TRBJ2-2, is EAGVVQSPRYKIIEKKQPVAFWCNPISGHNTLYWYLQNLGQGPELLIRYENEEAVDDSQLPKDRFSAERLKGVDSTLKIQPAELGDSAVYLCASSLVQGALVWTGELFFGEGSRLTVL.

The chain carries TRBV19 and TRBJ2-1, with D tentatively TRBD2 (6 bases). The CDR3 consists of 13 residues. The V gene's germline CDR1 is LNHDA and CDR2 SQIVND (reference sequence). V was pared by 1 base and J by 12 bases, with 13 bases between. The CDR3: CASSIGTTSGQFF. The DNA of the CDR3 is TGTGCCAGTAGTATAGGGACTACCAGCGGGCAGTTCTTC.

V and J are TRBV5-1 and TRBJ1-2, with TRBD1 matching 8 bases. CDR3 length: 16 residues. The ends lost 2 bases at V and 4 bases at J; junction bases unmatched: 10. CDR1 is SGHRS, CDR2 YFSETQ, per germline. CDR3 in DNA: TGCGCCAGCAGCTTAATCTCGACAGGGGTCGCCTATGGCTACACCTTC. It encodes CASSLISTGVAYGYTF.

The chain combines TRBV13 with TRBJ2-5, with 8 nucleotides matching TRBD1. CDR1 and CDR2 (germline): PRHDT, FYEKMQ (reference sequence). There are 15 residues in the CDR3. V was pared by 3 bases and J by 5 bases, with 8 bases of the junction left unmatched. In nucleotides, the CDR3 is TGTGCCAGCAGCTTTACCCCCGACAGGGGTGAGACCCAGTACTTC. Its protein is CASSFTPDRGETQYF.

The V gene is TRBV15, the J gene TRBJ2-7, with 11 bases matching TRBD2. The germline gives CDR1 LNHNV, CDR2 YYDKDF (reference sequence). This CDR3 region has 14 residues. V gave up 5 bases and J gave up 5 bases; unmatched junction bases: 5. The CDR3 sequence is CATSQTSGDHEQYF. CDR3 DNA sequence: TGTGCCACCAGCCAGACTAGCGGGGACCACGAGCAGTACTTC.

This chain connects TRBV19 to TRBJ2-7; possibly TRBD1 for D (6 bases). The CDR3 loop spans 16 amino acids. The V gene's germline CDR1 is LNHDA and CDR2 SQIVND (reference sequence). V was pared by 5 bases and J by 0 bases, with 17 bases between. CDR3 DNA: TGTGCCAGTAGTGCCGAGGGGGTTGGTACCTCCTACGAGCAGTACTTC. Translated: CASSAEGVGTSYEQYF.

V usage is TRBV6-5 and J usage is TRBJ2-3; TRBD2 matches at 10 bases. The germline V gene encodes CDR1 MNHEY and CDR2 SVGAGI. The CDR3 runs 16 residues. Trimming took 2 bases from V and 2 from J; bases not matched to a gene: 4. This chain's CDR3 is CASSYVGLADTDTQYF. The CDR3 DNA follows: TGTGCCAGCAGTTACGTTGGACTAGCGGACACAGATACGCAGTATTTT.

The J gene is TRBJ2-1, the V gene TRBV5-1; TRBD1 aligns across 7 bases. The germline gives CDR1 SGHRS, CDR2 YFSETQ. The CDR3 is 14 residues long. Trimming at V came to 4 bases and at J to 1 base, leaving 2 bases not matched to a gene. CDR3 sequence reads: CASSPGQSYNEQFF. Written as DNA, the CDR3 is TGCGCCAGCAGCCCGGGACAGTCCTACAATGAGCAGTTCTTC.

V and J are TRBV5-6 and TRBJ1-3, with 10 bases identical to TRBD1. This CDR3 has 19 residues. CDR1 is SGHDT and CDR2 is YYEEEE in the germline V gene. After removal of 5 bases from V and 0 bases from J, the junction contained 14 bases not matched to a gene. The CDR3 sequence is CASRLRPGQGSYSGNTIYF. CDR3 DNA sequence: TGTGCCAGCAGACTTAGACCGGGACAGGGGTCCTACTCTGGAAACACCATATATTTT. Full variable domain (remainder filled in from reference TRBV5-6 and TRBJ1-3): DAGVTQSPTHLIKTRGQQVTLRCSPKSGHDTVSWYQQALGQGPQFIFQYYEEEERQRGNFPDRFSGHQFPNYSSELNVNALLLGDSALYLCASRLRPGQGSYSGNTIYFGEGSWLTVV.

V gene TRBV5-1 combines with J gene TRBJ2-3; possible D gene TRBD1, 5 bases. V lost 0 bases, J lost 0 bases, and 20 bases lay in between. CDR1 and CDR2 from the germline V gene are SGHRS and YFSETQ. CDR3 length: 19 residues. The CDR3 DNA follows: TGCGCCAGCAGCTTGGAACCCCCTCCCAGGGCAACTAGCACAGATACGCAGTATTTT. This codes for CASSLEPPPRATSTDTQYF.

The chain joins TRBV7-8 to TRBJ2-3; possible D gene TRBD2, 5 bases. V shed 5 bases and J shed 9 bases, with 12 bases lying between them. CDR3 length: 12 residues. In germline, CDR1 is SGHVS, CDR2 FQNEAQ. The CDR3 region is CASSPAGLTQYF. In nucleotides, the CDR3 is TGTGCCAGCAGCCCGGCGGGCTTAACGCAGTATTTT.

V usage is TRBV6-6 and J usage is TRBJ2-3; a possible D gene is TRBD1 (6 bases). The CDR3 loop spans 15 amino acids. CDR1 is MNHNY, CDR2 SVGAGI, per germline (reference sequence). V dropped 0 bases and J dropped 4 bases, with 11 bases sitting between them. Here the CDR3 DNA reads TGTGCCAGCAGTTACTCTTGGGGGCTGGCAGATACGCAGTATTTT. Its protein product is CASSYSWGLADTQYF.

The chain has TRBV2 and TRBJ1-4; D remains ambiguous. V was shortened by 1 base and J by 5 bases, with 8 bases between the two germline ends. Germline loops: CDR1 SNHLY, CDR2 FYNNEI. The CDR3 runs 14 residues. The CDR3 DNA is TGTGCCAGCAGTGAAGGGCGGTTGAATGAAAAACTGTTTTTT. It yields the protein CASSEGRLNEKLFF.

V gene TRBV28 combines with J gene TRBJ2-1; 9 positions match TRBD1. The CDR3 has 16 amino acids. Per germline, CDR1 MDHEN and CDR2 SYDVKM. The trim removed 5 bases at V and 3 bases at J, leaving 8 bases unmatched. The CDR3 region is CASSTTGQGFYNEQFF. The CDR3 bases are TGTGCCAGCAGTACCACGGGACAGGGTTTCTACAATGAGCAGTTCTTC.

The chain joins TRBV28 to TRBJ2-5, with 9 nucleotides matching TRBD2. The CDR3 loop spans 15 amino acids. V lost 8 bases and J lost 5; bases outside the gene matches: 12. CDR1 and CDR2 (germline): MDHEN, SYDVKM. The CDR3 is CASGTRAGGLETQYF. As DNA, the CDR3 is TGTGCCAGCGGAACGCGAGCGGGGGGATTGGAGACCCAGTACTTC.